The clone carrying this TCR beta chain was recorded only once. What it recognizes is unknown. The repertoire was sequenced with immunoSEQ multiplex PCR; TCRdb's copy has only in-frame clones and lacks some. The profile shows roughly 62,000 clones, about nine tenths of them singletons. The data belong to a study of PD-1 blockade in classical Hodgkin lymphoma. Study findings and constraints: Whereas CD4+ TCR diversity had risen significantly by C4D1, CD8+ TCR diversity had not.

Every patient experienced relapse after autologous stem cell transplantation, and brentuximab vedotin exposure varied. The TCR comes from a human donor with classical Hodgkin lymphoma. Sequenced material: peripheral blood mononuclear cells (PBMCs), taken at baseline.

The CDR3 nucleotides read TGCGCCAGCAGCCAAGACTGGGATTACACCATATATTTT. It encodes CASSQDWDYTIYF. The genes are TRBV4-3 and TRBJ1-3, with D uncertain. The CDR3 runs 13 residues. Germline CDR1 is LGHNA and CDR2 is YSLEER. Trimming took 0 bases from V and 8 from J, leaving 8 bases between them.